The 17 T cell receptor beta chains reported below all come from one sample, sequenced in a study of T cell responses to AZD1222 COVID-19 vaccine. Profiled with immunoSEQ multiplex PCR; TCRdb holds only in-frame clones, not every one. The data hold roughly 150,000 clones, with approximately 90% observed a single time. Sequenced material: peripheral blood, taken on day 0 of AZD1222 vaccination. The receptors derive from an adult in good health.

The J gene is TRBJ2-7, the V gene TRBV29-1, with 8 bases fitting TRBD1. Germline-derived CDR1 and CDR2 are SQVTM and ANQGSEA. Unmatched junction bases numbered 4, after V lost 5 bases and J lost 4 bases. This CDR3 region has 12 residues. The CDR3 DNA reads TGCAGCGTTTTCCAGGGGGCGTACGAGCAGTACTTC. Protein: CSVFQGAYEQYF.

This chain links TRBV5-1 with TRBJ1-1; D uncertain. From germline, CDR1 is SGHRS and CDR2 YFSETQ. V was clipped by 4 bases and J by 1 base, with 11 bases between them. The CDR3 spans 14 residues. CDR3 region: CASSQTASNTEAFF. CDR3 DNA: TGCGCCAGCAGCCAAACGGCGTCGAACACTGAAGCTTTCTTT.

The V gene is TRBV27, the J gene TRBJ1-5; D possibly corresponds to TRBD1 (5 bases). There are 13 residues in the CDR3. V lost 7 bases, J lost 15 bases, and 22 bases lay in between. Germline values: CDR1 MNHEY, CDR2 SMNVEV (reference sequence). In DNA, the CDR3 is TGTGCCAGCACCCTACCTCCCGGGGGGAGAAGGCATTTT. Amino acid sequence: CASTLPPGGRRHF.

The chain's CDR3 is CASSQEEGDLETF. The CDR3 nucleotides read TGCGCCAGCAGCCAAGAAGAGGGGGACCTAGAGACCTTC. The V call is TRBV4-3, the J call TRBJ1-2; a possible D gene is TRBD1 (6 bases). The length of the CDR3 is 13 residues. The germline V and J ends were trimmed by 0 bases and 14 bases, with 16 bases remaining between them. Germline V lookup: CDR1 LGHNA, CDR2 YSLEER.

V is TRBV6-2 or TRBV6-3 and J is TRBJ1-4; 7 bases are a match to TRBD1. Germline V gene lookup returns CDR1 MNHEY and CDR2 SVGEGT. The V segment lost 6 bases and the J segment 8 bases; nucleotides outside the gene matches: 15. The CDR3 spans 16 residues. The DNA for the CDR3 is TGTGCCAGCAGCGCCCGGGACAGTGGATTTCAGGAAAAACTGTTTTTT. It specifies CASSARDSGFQEKLFF.

The rearrangement links TRBV6-5 to TRBJ2-2; 8 nucleotides line up with TRBD2. The CDR3 extends over 13 amino acids. Germline V gene data show CDR1 as MNHEY and CDR2 as SVGAGI. The ends lost 6 bases at V and 4 bases at J; junction bases unmatched: 1. CDR3 protein: CASRREVTGELFF. CDR3 coding DNA: TGTGCCAGCAGGCGGGAGGTCACCGGGGAGCTGTTTTTT.

The genes are TRBV18 and TRBJ1-3; D remains unclear. V was clipped by 2 bases and J by 9 bases, with 11 bases between them. CDR1 and CDR2 (germline): KGHSH, LQKENI. This CDR3 has 13 amino acids. The CDR3 loop reads CASSPASQSTIYF. In DNA, the CDR3 is TGTGCCAGCTCACCAGCGAGTCAGAGCACCATATATTTT.

This clone occurred a few times. The chain carries TRBV27 and TRBJ2-7; 9 bases map to TRBD1. Per the germline V gene, CDR1 is MNHEY and CDR2 is SMNVEV (reference sequence). Trimming took 4 bases from V and 2 from J; bases not matched to a gene: 3. This CDR3 has 14 amino acids. The CDR3 sequence: CASSWGQGAYEQYF. The CDR3 DNA reads as TGTGCCAGCAGTTGGGGACAGGGTGCCTACGAGCAGTACTTC.

This chain uses TRBV7-8 with TRBJ2-1, with 8 bases fitting TRBD2. This CDR3 has 14 amino acids. Germline values: CDR1 SGHVS, CDR2 FQNEAQ. The V segment lost 1 base and the J segment 10 bases; nucleotides outside the gene matches: 6. The CDR3 protein is CASSLDREGREQFF. CDR3 sequence (DNA): TGTGCCAGCAGCTTAGATCGGGAGGGACGCGAGCAGTTCTTC.

This clone appeared a single time. This rearrangement joins TRBV5-4 to TRBJ1-1; D perhaps matches TRBD1 (5 bases). Germline V CDR1 and CDR2: SGHNT, YYREEE (reference sequence). Trimming took off 7 bases at V and 5 bases at J, with 18 bases between the two ends. The CDR3 has 14 amino acids. The CDR3 here is CASSRGGDETEAFF. CDR3 coding DNA: TGTGCCAGCTCCCGGGGGGGAGACGAGACTGAAGCTTTCTTT.

V and J are TRBV25-1 and TRBJ1-5; no definite D call. The V gene lost 7 bases and the J gene lost 1 base, with 5 bases spanning the gap. Per germline, CDR1 MGHDK and CDR2 SYGVNS. This CDR3 has 12 residues. Written as DNA, the CDR3 is TGTGCCAGCACGGGAAGCAATCAGCCCCAGCATTTT. Translated, it gives CASTGSNQPQHF.

The chain uses TRBV6-6 and TRBJ1-5; D is unresolved. The germline V gene encodes CDR1 MNHNY and CDR2 SVGAGI (reference sequence). V gave up 4 bases and J gave up 0 bases, with 7 bases separating them. The CDR3 length is 14 residues. CDR3 residues: CASSSGDSNQPQHF. CDR3 DNA: TGTGCCAGCAGTTCGGGTGATAGCAATCAGCCCCAGCATTTT.

In this sample, this clone turned up once. V gene TRBV6-5 combines with J gene TRBJ1-2; D gene unclear. The germline V gene encodes CDR1 MNHEY and CDR2 SVGAGI. The CDR3 totals 15 residues. V was shortened by 0 bases and J by 2 bases, with 10 bases between the two germline ends. The CDR3 protein is CASSYSRYSNYGYTF. In DNA form, the CDR3 reads TGTGCCAGCAGTTACTCGAGGTACAGCAACTATGGCTACACCTTC.

The chain couples TRBV12-5 to TRBJ1-4; possibly TRBD1 for D (5 bases). CDR1 and CDR2 (germline): LGHNT, FRNRAP. V gave up 2 bases and J gave up 4 bases, with 8 bases separating them. The CDR3 spans 14 residues. The CDR3 protein is CASGLTGGNEKLFF. CDR3 DNA: TGTGCTAGTGGTTTGACAGGAGGTAATGAAAAACTGTTTTTT.

This sequence joins TRBV5-1 and TRBJ1-1, with D tentatively TRBD1 (5 bases). Trimming took 1 base from V and 5 from J, leaving 12 bases between them. Looked up from germline, CDR1 is SGHRS and CDR2 is YFSETQ. CDR3 length equals 14 residues. The CDR3 sequence: CASSLNRIGTEAFF. CDR3 in DNA: TGCGCCAGCAGCTTGAACAGGATAGGGACTGAAGCTTTCTTT.

The chain combines TRBV5-1 with TRBJ1-1; 8 positions match TRBD1. Germline lookup yields CDR1 SGHRS and CDR2 YFSETQ. J was trimmed by 7 bases and V by 0 bases; bases with no gene match: 5. The CDR3 has 14 residues. The CDR3 bases are TGCGCCAGCAGCTTGGAGGCAGGGGGCCTTGAAGCTTTCTTT. Its translation is CASSLEAGGLEAFF. Using reference TRBV5-1 and TRBJ1-1 for the parts outside the CDR3, the full variable domain is KAGVTQTPRYLIKTRGQQVTLSCSPISGHRSVSWYQQTPGQGLQFLFEYFSETQRNKGNFPGRFSGRQFSNSRSEMNVSTLELGDSALYLCASSLEAGGLEAFFGQGTRLTVV.

This chain uses TRBV11-3 with TRBJ2-1, with D perhaps TRBD2 (5 bases). The CDR3 runs 14 residues. V was clipped by 4 bases and J by 4 bases, with 11 bases between them. The V gene's germline CDR1 is SGHNT and CDR2 YENEEA. The CDR3 region is CASSSNRGYNEQFF. As DNA, the CDR3 is TGTGCCAGCAGCTCAAATCGGGGATACAATGAGCAGTTCTTC.